Listed below are T cell receptor beta chains from one sample, sequenced in a study of CD8 T cells in ankylosing spondylitis. TCRdb passed the 5' RACE reads through MiXCR, listing each CDR3 protein once. The top ten clones hold about 17% of a sample with about 420,000 distinct CDR3 sequences, 20% to 25% of them seen once. Sequencing used blood, either unsorted or a sorted T cell fraction (not recorded which). These receptors all come from a male donor with ankylosing spondylitis. The CDR3 runs from the conserved cysteine through the conserved F or W. A D gene is named only where the DNA matches it firmly. Only some rows state a clone size, as once, few, many or a class for expanded clones.

j_call: TRBJ2-5
clone_size: many
d_call: TRBD1
v_call: TRBV6-2/TRBV6-3
cdr3_aa: CASSWQGEETQYF
cdr3_nt: TGTGCCAGCAGTTGGCAGGGGGAAGAGACCCAGTACTTC

j_call: TRBJ2-2
clone_size: NA
d_call: NA
v_call: TRBV6-5
cdr3_aa: CASSYRAGGHGELFF
cdr3_nt: TGTGCCAGCAGTTACAGGGCTGGAGGGCACGGGGAGCTGTTTTTT

j_call: TRBJ2-1
clone_size: NA
d_call: TRBD2
v_call: TRBV7-2
cdr3_aa: CASSYPSGSSYNEQFF
cdr3_nt: TGTGCCAGCAGCTACCCTAGCGGGAGCTCCTACAATGAGCAGTTCTTC

j_call: TRBJ1-2
clone_size: few
d_call: NA
v_call: TRBV4-1
cdr3_aa: CASSQEPGERNGYTF
cdr3_nt: TGCGCCAGCAGCCAAGAACCCGGGGAAAGGAATGGCTACACCTTC

j_call: TRBJ2-3
clone_size: NA
d_call: NA
v_call: TRBV5-1
cdr3_aa: CASSFLRAGLTDTQYF
cdr3_nt: TGCGCCAGCAGCTTCCTCCGTGCGGGACTTACAGATACGCAGTATTTT

j_call: TRBJ1-1
clone_size: NA
d_call: NA
v_call: TRBV4-1
cdr3_aa: CASSQDGWGAFF
cdr3_nt: TGCGCCAGCAGCCAAGATGGTTGGGGTGCTTTCTTT

j_call: TRBJ2-1
clone_size: few
d_call: TRBD2
v_call: TRBV18
cdr3_aa: CASSPTIELAGPQFF
cdr3_nt: TGTGCCAGCTCACCTACGATCGAACTAGCGGGACCGCAGTTCTTC

j_call: TRBJ1-4
clone_size: few
d_call: NA
v_call: TRBV6-5
cdr3_aa: CASGSPGQPTEKLFF
cdr3_nt: TGTGCCAGCGGTTCCCCCGGACAACCAACCGAAAAACTGTTTTTT

j_call: TRBJ2-3
clone_size: NA
d_call: TRBD2
v_call: TRBV5-1
cdr3_aa: CASSPREWGTDTLYF
cdr3_nt: TGCGCCAGCAGCCCGCGGGAGTGGGGCACAGATACGCTGTATTTT

j_call: TRBJ2-7
clone_size: NA
d_call: TRBD1
v_call: TRBV27
cdr3_aa: CASTTGGEQYF
cdr3_nt: TGTGCCAGCACGACAGGGGGCGAGCAGTACTTC

j_call: TRBJ2-1
clone_size: few
d_call: NA
v_call: TRBV6-8
cdr3_aa: CASSGTLRDQTTEQFF
cdr3_nt: TGTGCCAGCAGTGGCACCCTCCGGGACCAGACAACTGAGCAGTTCTTC

j_call: TRBJ2-7
clone_size: many
d_call: NA
v_call: TRBV7-8
cdr3_aa: CASSLTFTYEQYF
cdr3_nt: TGTGCCAGCAGCCTGACATTCACCTACGAGCAGTACTTC

j_call: TRBJ2-7
clone_size: NA
d_call: TRBD2
v_call: TRBV4-1
cdr3_aa: CASSQALLAGGSISYEQYF
cdr3_nt: TGCGCCAGCAGCCAAGCCCTACTAGCGGGAGGGTCGATCTCCTACGAGCAGTACTTC

j_call: TRBJ2-7
clone_size: NA
d_call: TRBD2
v_call: TRBV20-1
cdr3_aa: CSASPGLEESYEQYF
cdr3_nt: TGCAGTGCTAGCCCGGGACTAGAGGAATCCTACGAGCAGTACTTC

j_call: TRBJ2-7
clone_size: NA
d_call: TRBD2
v_call: TRBV6-5
cdr3_aa: CASSYRDYTYEQYF
cdr3_nt: TGTGCCAGCAGTTACCGGGACTACACCTACGAGCAGTACTTC

j_call: TRBJ1-1
clone_size: NA
d_call: NA
v_call: TRBV29-1
cdr3_aa: CSVCFGGADTEAFF
cdr3_nt: TGCAGCGTGTGCTTTGGGGGCGCGGACACTGAAGCTTTCTTT

j_call: TRBJ1-1
clone_size: NA
d_call: TRBD1
v_call: TRBV18
cdr3_aa: CASLLQGAANTEAFF
cdr3_nt: TGTGCCAGCTTACTACAGGGGGCGGCTAACACTGAAGCTTTCTTT

j_call: TRBJ2-2
clone_size: many
d_call: NA
v_call: TRBV12-3/TRBV12-4
cdr3_aa: CASSPTRNTGELFF
cdr3_nt: TGTGCCAGCAGTCCGACGAGGAACACCGGGGAGCTGTTTTTT